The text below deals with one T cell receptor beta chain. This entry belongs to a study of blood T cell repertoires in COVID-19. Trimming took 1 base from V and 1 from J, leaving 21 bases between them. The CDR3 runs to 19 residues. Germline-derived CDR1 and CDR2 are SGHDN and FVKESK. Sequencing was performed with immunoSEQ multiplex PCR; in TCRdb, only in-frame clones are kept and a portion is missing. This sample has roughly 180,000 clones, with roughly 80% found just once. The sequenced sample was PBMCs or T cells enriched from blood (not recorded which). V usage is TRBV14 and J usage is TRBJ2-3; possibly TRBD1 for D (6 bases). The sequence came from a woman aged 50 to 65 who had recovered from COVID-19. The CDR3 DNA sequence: TGTGCCAGCAGCCAAGTTGATCCTTGGGACACCGAGGGCACAGATACGCAGTATTTT. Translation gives CASSQVDPWDTEGTDTQYF.